A selection of T cell receptor beta chains follows, all from one sample in a study of cytomegalovirus exposure and HLA in healthy donors. The data were produced by immunoSEQ multiplex PCR, yet TCRdb's version contains in-frame clones alone and is incomplete. This table has under 200,000 clones, approximately 80% appearing once. Sequencing was done on a sample of PBMCs. Receptor source: a woman aged 50 to 60 in good health and CMV-seronegative. The conserved cysteine and the conserved F or W are not part of the CDR3 here. The order of the fields is V gene, CDR3 length, clone size, J gene, CDR3 protein. Not every row has a clone size; where given, it reads once, few, many or a size class.

TRBV29-1	11	-	TRBJ2-5	SVSTGSEETQY
TRBV6-1	12	-	TRBJ2-1	ASSRQGSYNEQF
TRBV25-1	12	few	TRBJ1-3	ASRNDRAGNTIY
TRBV28	12	-	TRBJ1-3	ASSEGTAGNTIY
TRBV5-4	13	-	TRBJ2-7	ASSQTSGSPYEQY
TRBV7-2	15	-	TRBJ1-1	ASSPRSGTHARTEAF
TRBV28	15	-	TRBJ2-1	ASSLVYGRDPYNEQF
TRBV21-1	12	-	TRBJ1-4	ASSKGGTEEKLF
TRBV6-4	13	-	TRBJ1-4	ASRQQGRANEKLF
TRBV15	12	-	TRBJ1-1	ATSRDGGGAEAF
TRBV2	10	few	TRBJ2-7	ASRGTEPSPY
TRBV19	14	-	TRBJ2-5	ASSTHGTGRAETQY
TRBV4-1	14	-	TRBJ1-2	ASSQDLYRGSSGYT
TRBV11-2	12	-	TRBJ1-2	ASSTGTGHYGYT
TRBV10-3	16	-	TRBJ2-7	AISELLGGGAVNYEQY
TRBV9	17	-	TRBJ2-5	ASSTNLGLANLGEETQY
TRBV27	13	-	TRBJ1-2	ASSPRQGGVYGYT
TRBV7-9	14	-	TRBJ1-1	ASSREAGTGFPEAF
TRBV25-1	11	few	TRBJ2-7	ASSQGSSYEQY
TRBV9	14	-	TRBJ2-1	ASNREVGGGGNEQF
TRBV25-1	10	few	TRBJ1-6	ASRDSYSPLH
TRBV7-9	11	few	-	ASSDNMVYEQY
TRBV28	19	-	TRBJ1-4	ASSFGVFGGAEPGQYEKLF
TRBV7-3	13	few	TRBJ2-3	ASRKDSGGTDTQY
TRBV2	11	once	TRBJ1-1	ASPRDLNTEAF
TRBV19	17	-	TRBJ1-5	ASSKIWAWGIRVNQPQH
TRBV4-3	14	-	TRBJ1-6	ASSPTPDRGNSPLH
TRBV10-2	12	-	TRBJ2-1	ASSEKVRGNEQF
TRBV7-9	9	-	TRBJ2-7	ASSLGRGQY
TRBV7-9	13	few	TRBJ2-7	ASTQARGASYEQY
TRBV19	11	-	TRBJ1-5	ASSGTGSEPQH
TRBV27	11	-	TRBJ1-4	ASGGSTNEKLF
TRBV19	11	-	TRBJ2-3	ATRLIQTDTQY
TRBV28	13	-	TRBJ2-3	ASRTIAGGPDTQY
TRBV18	12	-	TRBJ2-7	ASSPRGQGSEQY
TRBV4-3	12	-	TRBJ2-4	ASSQGAGQGIQY
TRBV19	11	few	TRBJ2-2	ASSRDRGGELF
TRBV25-1	14	-	TRBJ1-1	ASSEYGEGGDTEAF
TRBV11-2	12	-	TRBJ2-5	ASSFRPAAETQY
TRBV5-1	13	-	TRBJ2-7	ASREAGTGAYEQY
TRBV28	14	few	TRBJ2-3	ASRTRTVGSPSTQY
TRBV30	13	-	TRBJ2-1	AWRLGASGYNEQF
TRBV5-1	11	once	TRBJ2-3	ASSLGQADTQY
TRBV6-5	14	-	TRBJ2-1	ASSYISASGSYEQF
TRBV6-5	12	-	TRBJ1-2	ASRGSGGGYGYT
TRBV19	15	-	TRBJ1-2	ASSIDRRQVDYYGYT
TRBV7-2	15	once	TRBJ1-4	ASSPSGSAGINEKLF
TRBV5-4	11	-	TRBJ2-1	ASSAGGANEQF
TRBV28	11	-	TRBJ1-2	ASSQQGAYGYT
TRBV23-1	9	-	TRBJ2-5	ASSHVGTQY
TRBV27	12	few	TRBJ1-5	ASSLGQGHQPQH
TRBV5-6	15	once	TRBJ1-5	ASSLGLAGNWNQPQH
TRBV5-1	13	-	TRBJ1-1	ASSVEGGVNTEAF
TRBV18	13	-	TRBJ2-1	ASSPGLGLYNEQF
TRBV2	15	few	TRBJ2-2	ASSSEQFGRVTGELF
TRBV4-2	13	once	TRBJ2-7	ASSQLAGGNYEQY